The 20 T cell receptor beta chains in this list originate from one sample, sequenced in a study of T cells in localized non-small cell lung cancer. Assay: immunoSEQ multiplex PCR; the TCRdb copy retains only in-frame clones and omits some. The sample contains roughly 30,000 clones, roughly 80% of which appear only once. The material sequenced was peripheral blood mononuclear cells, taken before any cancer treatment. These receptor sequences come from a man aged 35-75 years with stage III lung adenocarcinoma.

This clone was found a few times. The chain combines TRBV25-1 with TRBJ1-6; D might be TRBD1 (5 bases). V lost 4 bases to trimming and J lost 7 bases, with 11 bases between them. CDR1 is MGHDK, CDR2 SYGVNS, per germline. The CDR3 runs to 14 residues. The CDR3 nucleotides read TGTGCCAGCAGTGGGGGACTGTTGAATTCACCCCTCCACTTT. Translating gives CASSGGLLNSPLHF.

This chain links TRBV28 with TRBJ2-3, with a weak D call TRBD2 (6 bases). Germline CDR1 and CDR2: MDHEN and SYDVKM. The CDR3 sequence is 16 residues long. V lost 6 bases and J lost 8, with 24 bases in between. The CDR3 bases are TGTGCCAGCAGCTCCTTTGGCGGGATTGTTGGTGGTACGCAGTATTTT. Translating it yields CASSSFGGIVGGTQYF.

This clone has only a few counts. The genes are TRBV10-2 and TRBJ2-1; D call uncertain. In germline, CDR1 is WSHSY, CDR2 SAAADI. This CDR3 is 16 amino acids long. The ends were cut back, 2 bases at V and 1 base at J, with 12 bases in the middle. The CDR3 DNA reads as TGCGCCAGCAGTGAGACCCAGCGTCGGTCCTACAATGAGCAGTTCTTC. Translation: CASSETQRRSYNEQFF.

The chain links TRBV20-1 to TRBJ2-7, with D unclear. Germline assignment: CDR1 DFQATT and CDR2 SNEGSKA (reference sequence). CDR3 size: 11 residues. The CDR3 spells CSSLRANEQYV. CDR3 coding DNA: TGCAGCTCCCTCCGGGCGAACGAGCAGTACGTC.

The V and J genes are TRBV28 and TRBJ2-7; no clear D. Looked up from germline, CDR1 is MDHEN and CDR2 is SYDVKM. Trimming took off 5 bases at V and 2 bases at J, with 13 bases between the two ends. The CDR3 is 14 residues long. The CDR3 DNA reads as TGTGCCAGCAGTCCTCCCGGCAGTCCCTACGAGCAGTACTTC. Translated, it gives CASSPPGSPYEQYF.

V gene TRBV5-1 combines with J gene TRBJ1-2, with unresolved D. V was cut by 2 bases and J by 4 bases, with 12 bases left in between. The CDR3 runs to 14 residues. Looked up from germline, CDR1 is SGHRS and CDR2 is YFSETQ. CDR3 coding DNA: TGCGCCAGCAGCTTATCAGGCGCGGCCTATGGCTACACCTTC. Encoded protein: CASSLSGAAYGYTF.

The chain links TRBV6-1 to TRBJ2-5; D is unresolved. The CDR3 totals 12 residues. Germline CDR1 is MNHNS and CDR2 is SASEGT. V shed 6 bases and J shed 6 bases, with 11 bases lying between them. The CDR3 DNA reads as TGTGCCAGCAGGTCCTACGTTAAGACCCAGTACTTC. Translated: CASRSYVKTQYF.

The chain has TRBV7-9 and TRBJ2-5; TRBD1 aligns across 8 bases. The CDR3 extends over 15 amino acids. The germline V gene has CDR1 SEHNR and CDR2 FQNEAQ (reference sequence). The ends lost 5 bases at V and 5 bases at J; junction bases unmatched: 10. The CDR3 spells CASSPDQGALETQYF. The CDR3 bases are TGTGCCAGCAGCCCTGATCAGGGGGCATTGGAGACCCAGTACTTC.

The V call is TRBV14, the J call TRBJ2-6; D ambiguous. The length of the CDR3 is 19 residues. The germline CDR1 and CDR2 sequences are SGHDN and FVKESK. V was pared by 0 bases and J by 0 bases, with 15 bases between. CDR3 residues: CASSQDSFSRFSGANVLTF. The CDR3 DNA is TGTGCCAGCAGCCAAGATTCCTTTTCTCGTTTCTCTGGGGCCAACGTCCTGACTTTC.

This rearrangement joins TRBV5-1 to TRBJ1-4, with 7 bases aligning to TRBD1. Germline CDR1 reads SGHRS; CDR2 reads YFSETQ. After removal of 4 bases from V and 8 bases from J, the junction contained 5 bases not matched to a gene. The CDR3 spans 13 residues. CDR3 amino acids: CASSVDRVEKLFF. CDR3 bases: TGCGCCAGCAGCGTCGACAGGGTCGAAAAACTGTTTTTT.

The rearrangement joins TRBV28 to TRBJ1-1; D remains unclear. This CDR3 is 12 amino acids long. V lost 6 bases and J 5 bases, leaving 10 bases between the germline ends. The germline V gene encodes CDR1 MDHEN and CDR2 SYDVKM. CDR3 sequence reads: CASRNQGTEAFF. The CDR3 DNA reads TGTGCCAGCAGAAATCAAGGGACTGAAGCTTTCTTT.

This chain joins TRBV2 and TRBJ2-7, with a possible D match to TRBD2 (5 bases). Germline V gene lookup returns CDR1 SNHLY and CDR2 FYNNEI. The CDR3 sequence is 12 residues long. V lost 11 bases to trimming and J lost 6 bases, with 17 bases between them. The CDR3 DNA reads TGTGCCCTCGGAGGCCGGAGGAGCGAGCAGTACTTC. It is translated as CALGGRRSEQYF.

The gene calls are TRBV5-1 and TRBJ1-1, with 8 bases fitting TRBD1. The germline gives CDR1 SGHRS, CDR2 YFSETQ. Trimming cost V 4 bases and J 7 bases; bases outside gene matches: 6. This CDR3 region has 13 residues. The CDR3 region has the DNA TGCGCCAGCAGCCTCCAGGACAGGGTTGAAGCTTTCTTT. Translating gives CASSLQDRVEAFF. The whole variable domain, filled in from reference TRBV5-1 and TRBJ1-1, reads KAGVTQTPRYLIKTRGQQVTLSCSPISGHRSVSWYQQTPGQGLQFLFEYFSETQRNKGNFPGRFSGRQFSNSRSEMNVSTLELGDSALYLCASSLQDRVEAFFGQGTRLTVV.

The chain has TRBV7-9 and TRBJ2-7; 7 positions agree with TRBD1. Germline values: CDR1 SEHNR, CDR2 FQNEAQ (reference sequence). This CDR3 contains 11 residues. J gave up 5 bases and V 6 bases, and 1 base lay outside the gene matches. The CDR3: CASSGQDEQYF. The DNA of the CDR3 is TGTGCCAGCAGTGGACAGGACGAGCAGTACTTC.

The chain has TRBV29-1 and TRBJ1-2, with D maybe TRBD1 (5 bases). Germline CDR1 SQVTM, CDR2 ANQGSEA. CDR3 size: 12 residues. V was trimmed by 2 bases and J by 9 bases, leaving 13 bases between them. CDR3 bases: TGCAGCGTTGAACGCCCAGGGTATAGCTACACCTTC. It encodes CSVERPGYSYTF. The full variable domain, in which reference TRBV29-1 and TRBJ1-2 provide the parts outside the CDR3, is SAVISQKPSRDICQRGTSLTIQCQVDSQVTMMFWYRQQPGQSLTLIATANQGSEATYESGFVIDKFPISRPNLTFSTLTVSNMSPEDSSIYLCSVERPGYSYTFGSGTRLTVV.

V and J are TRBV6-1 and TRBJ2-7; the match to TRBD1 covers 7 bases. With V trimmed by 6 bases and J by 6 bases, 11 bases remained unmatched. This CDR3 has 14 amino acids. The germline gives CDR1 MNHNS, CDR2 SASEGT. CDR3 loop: CASRIETGSSEQYF. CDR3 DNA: TGTGCCAGCAGAATAGAGACAGGGTCTAGCGAGCAGTACTTC.

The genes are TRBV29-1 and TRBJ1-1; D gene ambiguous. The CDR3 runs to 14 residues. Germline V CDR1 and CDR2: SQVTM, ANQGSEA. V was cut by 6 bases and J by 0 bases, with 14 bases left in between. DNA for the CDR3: TGCAGCGTGAGGCCCCCAGCATTGAACACTGAAGCTTTCTTT. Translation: CSVRPPALNTEAFF.

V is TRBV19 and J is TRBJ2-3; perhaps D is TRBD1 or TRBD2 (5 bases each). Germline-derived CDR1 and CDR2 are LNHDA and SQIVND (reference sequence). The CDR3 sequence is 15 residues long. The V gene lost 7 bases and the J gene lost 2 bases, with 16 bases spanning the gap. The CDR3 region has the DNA TGTGCCAGTACCCGAACTAGTGGGGCCACAGATACGCAGTATTTT. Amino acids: CASTRTSGATDTQYF.

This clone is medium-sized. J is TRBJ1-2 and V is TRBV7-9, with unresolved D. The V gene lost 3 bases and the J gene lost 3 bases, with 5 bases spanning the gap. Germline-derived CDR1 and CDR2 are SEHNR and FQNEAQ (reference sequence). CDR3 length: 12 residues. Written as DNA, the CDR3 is TGTGCCAGCAGCTTTGTAGACTATGGCTACACCTTC. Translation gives CASSFVDYGYTF.

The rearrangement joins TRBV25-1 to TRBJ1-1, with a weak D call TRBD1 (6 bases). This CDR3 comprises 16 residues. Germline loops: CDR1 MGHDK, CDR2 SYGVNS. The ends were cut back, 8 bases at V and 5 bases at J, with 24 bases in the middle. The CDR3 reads CASDRGDRGATTEAFF. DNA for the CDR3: TGTGCCAGCGATAGGGGGGATCGTGGTGCGACAACTGAAGCTTTCTTT.